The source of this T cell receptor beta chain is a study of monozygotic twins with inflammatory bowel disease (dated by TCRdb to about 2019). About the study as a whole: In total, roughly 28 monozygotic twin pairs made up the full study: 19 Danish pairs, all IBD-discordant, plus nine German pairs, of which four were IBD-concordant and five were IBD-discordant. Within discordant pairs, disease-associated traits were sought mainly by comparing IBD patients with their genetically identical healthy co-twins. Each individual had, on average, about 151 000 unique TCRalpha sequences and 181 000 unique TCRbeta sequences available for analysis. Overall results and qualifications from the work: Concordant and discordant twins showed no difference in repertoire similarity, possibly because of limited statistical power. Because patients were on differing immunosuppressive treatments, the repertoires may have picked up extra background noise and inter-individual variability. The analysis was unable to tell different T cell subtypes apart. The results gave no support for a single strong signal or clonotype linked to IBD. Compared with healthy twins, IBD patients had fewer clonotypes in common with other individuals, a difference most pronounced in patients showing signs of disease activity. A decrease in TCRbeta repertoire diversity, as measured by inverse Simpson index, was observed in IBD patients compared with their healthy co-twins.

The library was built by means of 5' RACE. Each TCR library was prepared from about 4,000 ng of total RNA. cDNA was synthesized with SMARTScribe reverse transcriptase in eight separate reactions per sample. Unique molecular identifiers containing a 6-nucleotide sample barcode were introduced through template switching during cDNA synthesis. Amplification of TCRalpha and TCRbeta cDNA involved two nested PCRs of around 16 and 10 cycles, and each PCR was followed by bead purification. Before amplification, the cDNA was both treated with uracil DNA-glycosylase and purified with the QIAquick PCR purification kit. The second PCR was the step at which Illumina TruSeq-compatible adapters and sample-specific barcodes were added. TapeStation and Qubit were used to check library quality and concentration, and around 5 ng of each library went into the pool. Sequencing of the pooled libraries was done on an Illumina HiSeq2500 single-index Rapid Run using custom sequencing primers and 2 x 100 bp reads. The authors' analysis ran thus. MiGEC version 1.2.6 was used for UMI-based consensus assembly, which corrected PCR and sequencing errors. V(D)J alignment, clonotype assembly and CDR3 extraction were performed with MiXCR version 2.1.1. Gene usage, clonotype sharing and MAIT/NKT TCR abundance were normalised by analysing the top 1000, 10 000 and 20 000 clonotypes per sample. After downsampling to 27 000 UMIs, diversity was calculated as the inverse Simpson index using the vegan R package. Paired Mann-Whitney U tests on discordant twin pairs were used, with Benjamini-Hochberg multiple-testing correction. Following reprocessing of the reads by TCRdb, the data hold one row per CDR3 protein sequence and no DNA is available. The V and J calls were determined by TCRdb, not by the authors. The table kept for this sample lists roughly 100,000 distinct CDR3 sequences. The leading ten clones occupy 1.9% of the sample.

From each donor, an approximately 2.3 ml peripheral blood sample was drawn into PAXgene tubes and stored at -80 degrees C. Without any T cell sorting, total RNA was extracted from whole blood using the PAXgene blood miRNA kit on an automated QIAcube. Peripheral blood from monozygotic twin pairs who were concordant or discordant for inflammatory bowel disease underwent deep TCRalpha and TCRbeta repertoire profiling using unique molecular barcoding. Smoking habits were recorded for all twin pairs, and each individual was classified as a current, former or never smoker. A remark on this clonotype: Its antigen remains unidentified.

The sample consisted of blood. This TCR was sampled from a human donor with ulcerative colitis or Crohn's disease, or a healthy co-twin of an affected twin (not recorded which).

The CDR3 protein is CASSPGQGSAEAFF. The rearrangement combines TRBV12-3 or TRBV12-4 with TRBJ1-1; without DNA, the TCRdb call of TRBD1 cannot be checked. From its cysteine to its phenylalanine, the CDR3 spans 14 amino acids. The DNA sequence is not available.